The 30 T cell receptor beta chains reported below all come from one sample, sequenced in a study of identical twins. MiXCR, applied by TCRdb to the 5' RACE reads, yields one record per CDR3 protein. There are some 1,700,000 distinct CDR3 sequences in the sample; around a third occur only once, and more than 0.25% lies in the top ten. Sequenced material: cord blood. The receptors shown here come from a newborn girl in good health.

With respect to this clonotype: Compared with germline, one end of the junction differs, possibly owing to a read error. The rearrangement links TRBV6-2 or TRBV6-3 to TRBJ2-1; a weak D match, TRBD2 (6 bases). Per the germline V gene, CDR1 is MNHEY and CDR2 is SVGEGT. The CDR3 is 13 residues long. The CDR3 nucleotides read TGTGCCAGCAGTGGTGCGGGGTACAGTGAGCAGTTCTTC. This codes for CASSGAGYSEQFF.

The chain joins TRBV28 to TRBJ1-1; unclear D gene. V was trimmed by 5 bases and J by 0 bases, leaving 13 bases between them. CDR3 length: 15 residues. The germline gives CDR1 MDHEN, CDR2 SYDVKM. The CDR3 sequence: CASSILSLMNTEAFF. DNA for the CDR3: TGTGCCAGCAGTATCCTCTCGTTGATGAACACTGAAGCTTTCTTT. The full variable domain, completed using reference TRBV28 and TRBJ1-1, is DVKVTQSSRYLVKRTGEKVFLECVQDMDHENMFWYRQDPGLGLRLIYFSYDVKMKEKGDIPEGYSVSREKKERFSLILESASTNQTSMYLCASSILSLMNTEAFFGQGTRLTVV.

The chain uses TRBV13 and TRBJ2-7; TRBD1 or TRBD2 may be the D gene (5 bases each). The germline V gene has CDR1 PRHDT and CDR2 FYEKMQ (reference sequence). Trimming left V 5 bases short and J 5 bases short, with 28 bases between. The CDR3 spans 18 residues. The CDR3, as DNA: TGTGCCAGCAGCCGCGTACTTAGAGGGCCCCAGGGTGGCGACGAGCAGTACTTC. It encodes CASSRVLRGPQGGDEQYF.

The chain uses TRBV20-1 and TRBJ2-7; 11 bases agree with TRBD2. V dropped 6 bases and J dropped 0; count of bases not matched to a gene: 4. Germline CDR1 and CDR2: DFQATT and SNEGSKA (reference sequence). The CDR3 has 14 residues. The CDR3 bases are TGCAGTGCCCAACTAGCGGGGGTCTCCTACGAGCAGTACTTC. Its translation is CSAQLAGVSYEQYF.

This clonotype was observed a handful of times. This chain joins TRBV5-1 and TRBJ2-3; D call uncertain. V lost 0 bases, J lost 2 bases, and 16 bases lay in between. Germline CDR1 SGHRS, CDR2 YFSETQ. The CDR3 loop spans 17 amino acids. The CDR3 here is CASSLAQRPWATDTQYF. Written as DNA, the CDR3 is TGCGCCAGCAGCTTGGCCCAGCGACCATGGGCCACAGATACGCAGTATTTT.

The chain is built from TRBV4-1 and TRBJ2-3; D might be TRBD1 (5 bases). Deletions cut 0 bases from V and 4 bases from J, with 11 bases between. From germline, CDR1 is MGHRA and CDR2 YSYEKL. This CDR3 region has 15 residues. The CDR3 loop is CASSQDKAGPDTQYF. CDR3 DNA: TGCGCCAGCAGCCAAGATAAGGCAGGGCCAGATACGCAGTATTTT.

This chain connects TRBV7-8 to TRBJ1-6; D is ambiguous. This CDR3 has 14 residues. The V end lost 0 bases, the J end lost 13 bases, and 13 bases lay between the germline ends. CDR1 is SGHVS and CDR2 is FQNEAQ in the germline V gene. Written as DNA, the CDR3 is TGTGCCAGCAGCTTAGCGCCAACCGTTGAGCCCCTCCACTTT. Its protein product is CASSLAPTVEPLHF.

The chain couples TRBV29-1 to TRBJ2-4, with TRBD2 as a possible D gene (5 bases). Germline V gene data show CDR1 as SQVTM and CDR2 as ANQGSEA. CDR3 length equals 14 residues. Between the trimmed V and J ends, which lost 0 bases and 6 bases, there was a span of 12 bases. The CDR3 DNA reads TGCAGCGTTGAAGAGGGCGAAGCGGTAAACATTCAGTACTTC. This sequence encodes CSVEEGEAVNIQYF.

This chain joins TRBV19 and TRBJ2-1; 7 nucleotides match TRBD2. The ends lost 3 bases at V and 5 bases at J; junction bases unmatched: 4. Per the germline V gene, CDR1 is LNHDA and CDR2 is SQIVND (reference sequence). The CDR3 spans 14 residues. The CDR3 here is CASSIGGGNNEQFF. The CDR3 coding sequence is TGTGCCAGTAGTATTGGCGGGGGAAACAATGAGCAGTTCTTC. Filled out from reference TRBV19 and TRBJ2-1, the complete variable domain reads DGGITQSPKYLFRKEGQNVTLSCEQNLNHDAMYWYRQDPGQGLRLIYYSQIVNDFQKGDIAEGYSVSREKKESFPLTVTSAQKNPTAFYLCASSIGGGNNEQFFGPGTRLTVL.

This clonotype was observed once. The rearrangement links TRBV20-1 to TRBJ1-6, with 8 bases that match TRBD1. CDR1 and CDR2 (germline): DFQATT, SNEGSKA (reference sequence). This CDR3 spans 16 amino acids. J was trimmed by 1 base and V by 6 bases; bases with no gene match: 8. Written as DNA, the CDR3 is TGCAGTGCGAATACAGGGGGAGGGTCCTATAATTCACCCCTCCACTTT. This encodes CSANTGGGSYNSPLHF.

The J gene is TRBJ1-6, the V gene TRBV5-5, with D unresolved. V lost 2 bases, J lost 4 bases, and 10 bases lay in between. Per the germline V gene, CDR1 is SGHKS and CDR2 is YYEKEE (reference sequence). CDR3 length: 15 residues. The CDR3 reads CASSFLAAYNSPLHF. CDR3 sequence (DNA): TGTGCCAGCAGCTTTCTGGCAGCTTATAATTCACCCCTCCACTTT. The variable domain in full, with the rest retrieved from reference TRBV5-5 and TRBJ1-6, is DAGVTQSPTHLIKTRGQQVTLRCSPISGHKSVSWYQQVLGQGPQFIFQYYEKEERGRGNFPDRFSARQFPNYSSELNVNALLLGDSALYLCASSFLAAYNSPLHFGNGTRLTVT.

With regard to this clonotype: A junction boundary mismatches the germline segment, possibly from a read error. This chain connects TRBV11-2 to TRBJ2-1; 9 bases agree with TRBD2. Germline-derived CDR1 and CDR2 are SGHAT and FQNNGV. This CDR3 spans 16 amino acids. In nucleotides, the CDR3 is TGTGCCGGCAGCTCTGTAGCGGGAGTGAGGCACAATGAGCAGTTCTTC. Translated, it gives CAGSSVAGVRHNEQFF.

The sample holds a few counts of this clonotype. The J gene is TRBJ1-4, the V gene TRBV28, with D maybe TRBD1 (5 bases). There are 15 residues in the CDR3. CDR1 MDHEN and CDR2 SYDVKM come from the germline V gene. V gave up 6 bases and J gave up 6 bases, with 17 bases separating them. As DNA, the CDR3 is TGTGCCAGCAGCCCCTCAGGGTCATCACATGAAAAACTGTTTTTT. It yields the protein CASSPSGSSHEKLFF.

The J gene is TRBJ1-4, the V gene TRBV29-1; TRBD1 might be the D (5 bases). Germline V CDR1 and CDR2: SQVTM, ANQGSEA. The CDR3 runs 16 residues. The V end was cut by 0 bases, the J end by 4 bases, with 15 bases between. CDR3 amino acids: CSVEDRSTEHNEKLFF. The CDR3 region has the DNA TGCAGCGTTGAAGATAGGTCGACAGAACATAATGAAAAACTGTTTTTT.

The rearrangement uses TRBV20-1 and TRBJ2-1; 7 bases are a match to TRBD2. Germline CDR1 DFQATT, CDR2 SNEGSKA (reference sequence). The CDR3 consists of 14 residues. V lost 3 bases to trimming and J lost 0 bases; unmatched junction nucleotides: 2. CDR3 sequence reads: CSARTSPSYNEQFF. Written as DNA, the CDR3 is TGCAGTGCTAGGACTAGCCCCTCCTACAATGAGCAGTTCTTC.

The rearrangement joins TRBV11-2 to TRBJ1-2, with D possibly being TRBD1 (5 bases). Per the germline V gene, CDR1 is SGHAT and CDR2 is FQNNGV. V lost 0 bases and J 4 bases, leaving 12 bases between the germline ends. The CDR3 is 15 residues long. The CDR3 coding sequence is TGTGCCAGCAGCTTAGACGGGGACTTGGGCTATGGCTACACCTTC. Its protein is CASSLDGDLGYGYTF.

This clonotype appeared many times. The chain joins TRBV29-1 to TRBJ2-7; D gene unclear. The CDR3 is 15 residues long. The germline V gene encodes CDR1 SQVTM and CDR2 ANQGSEA. The V and J ends lost 0 bases and 0 bases respectively, with 12 bases between them. This chain's CDR3 is CSVEDRASGSYEQYF. The CDR3 nucleotides are TGCAGCGTTGAAGATAGGGCTTCTGGCTCCTACGAGCAGTACTTC.

This clonotype was found a few times. CDR3 DNA: TGCGCCAGCAGCTTAAAAGGGGGCGAGGACGAGCAGTACTTC. Translation gives CASSLKGGEDEQYF. V gene TRBV5-1 combines with J gene TRBJ2-7; 7 nucleotides match TRBD1. The germline CDR1 and CDR2 sequences are SGHRS and YFSETQ. The CDR3 length is 14 residues. The J segment lost 5 bases and the V segment lost 2 bases, leaving 7 bases of the junction unmatched.

In this sample, this clonotype turned up a few times. The chain uses TRBV10-3 and TRBJ2-5; 7 bases fit TRBD1. Germline loops: CDR1 ENHRY, CDR2 SYGVKD. CDR3 size: 12 residues. Trimming cost V 10 bases and J 10 bases; bases outside gene matches: 12. The CDR3 nucleotides read TGTGCCACAGGGGGACCCCAAACGGGCCAGTACTTC. Residues: CATGGPQTGQYF.

This clonotype was observed a few times. The chain carries TRBV20-1 and TRBJ2-7; the D gene is possibly TRBD1 (5 bases). The CDR3 is 12 residues long. The germline V gene has CDR1 DFQATT and CDR2 SNEGSKA (reference sequence). Between the trimmed V and J ends, which lost 5 bases and 7 bases, there was a span of 15 bases. The CDR3 protein is CSAGQGYNEQYF. In DNA, the CDR3 is TGCAGTGCTGGGCAGGGCTACAATGAGCAGTACTTC.

This clonotype was observed a few times. V usage is TRBV15 and J usage is TRBJ2-1; 9 bases align to TRBD2. J gave up 7 bases and V 2 bases, and 0 bases lay outside the gene matches. The length of the CDR3 is 13 residues. Germline lookup yields CDR1 LNHNV and CDR2 YYDKDF (reference sequence). The CDR3 DNA sequence: TGTGCCACCAGCAGACTAGCGGGAAATGAGCAGTTCTTC. Protein sequence: CATSRLAGNEQFF.

The table lists this clonotype with a few counts. V and J are TRBV6-1 and TRBJ2-7; 7 bases are a match to TRBD1. Germline V CDR1 and CDR2: MNHNS, SASEGT. This CDR3 is 13 amino acids long. V shed 5 bases and J 4 bases; nucleotides not matched to a gene: 5. For the CDR3, the DNA is TGTGCCAGCAGTCGGGACAGTCAATACGAGCAGTACTTC. It is translated as CASSRDSQYEQYF.

The CDR3 loop is CASSQAGTGGTGDFF. For the CDR3, the DNA is TGTGCCAGCAGCCAAGCTGGAACAGGGGGCACAGGGGATTTCTTT. The rearrangement joins TRBV3-1 to TRBJ1-1; 9 bases agree with TRBD1. The CDR3 consists of 15 residues. V was clipped by 1 base and J by 13 bases; unmatched bases: 13. Germline lookup yields CDR1 LGHDT and CDR2 YNNKEL (reference sequence).

The table lists this clonotype with many counts. CDR3 region: CASSSPTDTDTQYF. The CDR3 DNA sequence: TGTGCCAGCAGTTCTCCAACCGACACAGATACGCAGTATTTT. The chain joins TRBV27 to TRBJ2-3; D gene ambiguous. Germline V gene sequence: CDR1 MNHEY, CDR2 SMNVEV (reference sequence). V was cut by 4 bases and J by 2 bases, with 10 bases left in between. The CDR3 consists of 14 residues.

This chain uses TRBV12-3 or TRBV12-4 with TRBJ2-1; TRBD2 matches at 7 bases. This CDR3 has 16 amino acids. After removal of 3 bases from V and 4 bases from J, the junction contained 9 bases not matched to a gene. In nucleotides, the CDR3 is TGTGCCAGCAGTTTCCCTCAGCAGCGGGATTACAATGAGCAGTTCTTC. Amino acids: CASSFPQQRDYNEQFF.

This clonotype was picked up a small number of times. The chain carries TRBV27 and TRBJ2-5, with 7 bases that match TRBD1. V gave up 1 base and J gave up 1 base; unmatched junction bases: 6. CDR3 length: 16 amino acids. From germline, CDR1 is MNHEY and CDR2 SMNVEV (reference sequence). The CDR3 reads CASSLYLRTGQETQYF. The CDR3 region has the DNA TGTGCCAGCAGTTTATATCTTAGGACAGGCCAAGAGACCCAGTACTTC.

In this sample, this clonotype turned up a few times. The V and J genes are TRBV20-1 and TRBJ2-7; maybe TRBD1 (5 bases). V was clipped by 4 bases and J by 1 base, with 11 bases between them. The CDR3 covers 13 residues. Germline lookup yields CDR1 DFQATT and CDR2 SNEGSKA (reference sequence). The CDR3 DNA is TGCAGTGCTACCTCAGGGTGGTCCTACGAGCAGTACTTC. It encodes CSATSGWSYEQYF.

This clonotype has a count of ten or more. CDR3 amino acids: CSVEWRTGIHNEQFF. The DNA of the CDR3 is TGCAGCGTTGAGTGGCGGACCGGGATCCACAATGAGCAGTTCTTC. This chain uses TRBV29-1 with TRBJ2-1; a weak D match, TRBD2 (5 bases). V was pared by 3 bases and J by 5 bases, with 17 bases between. Germline V CDR1 and CDR2: SQVTM, ANQGSEA. There are 15 residues in the CDR3.

The V gene is TRBV4-2, the J gene TRBJ1-2, with TRBD1 identical over 9 bases. The germline CDR1 and CDR2 sequences are LGHNA and YNFKEQ. CDR3 length: 15 residues. The V and J ends lost 1 base and 4 bases, in that order; junction bases with no gene match: 4. The CDR3 spells CASSQATGGVYGYTF. The CDR3, as DNA: TGTGCCAGCAGCCAAGCTACAGGGGGCGTCTATGGCTACACCTTC.

J is TRBJ1-1 and V is TRBV14, with TRBD1 as a possible D gene (5 bases). V was shortened by 4 bases and J by 0 bases, with 12 bases between the two germline ends. The CDR3 loop spans 15 amino acids. CDR1 is SGHDN and CDR2 is FVKESK in the germline V gene. The CDR3 is CASSRMGRLNTEAFF. The CDR3, as DNA: TGTGCCAGCAGCCGGATGGGACGGTTGAACACTGAAGCTTTCTTT.